This T cell receptor beta chain was found in a study of prognosis after radiotherapy for stage I lung cancer. Study-wide results and caveats: Shannon entropy after stereotactic body radiation therapy was lower in patients who developed distant metastases. Compared with a median of 10,088 beforehand, unique TCR clone counts dropped to approximately 6,300 after stereotactic body radiation therapy.

The V and J ends lost 4 bases and 14 bases respectively, with 21 bases between them. CDR1 SGHNT and CDR2 YYREEE come from the germline V gene (reference sequence). There are 13 residues in the CDR3. This clonotype was seen at least ten times. Its cognate antigen is unknown. TCR beta CDR3 amplification from genomic DNA was performed by two-round multiplex PCR. First-round PCR used primers specific to each TRBV and TRBJ gene. From the multiplex PCR reads, TCRdb called clonotypes with MiXCR, one entry per CDR3 protein. The sample contains fewer than 50,000 distinct CDR3 sequences, roughly 24% of which appear only once. Researchers took six milliliters of peripheral blood at each of two time points.

The receptor's source is a donor at least 50 years old with non-small cell lung cancer. The V and J genes are TRBV5-4 and TRBJ1-2; no firm D call. This material consisted of PBMCs, taken before or after stereotactic body radiation therapy (not recorded which). The CDR3 DNA follows: TGTGCCAGCAGCCTAGAAGGTCTGGCAGGCGAAACCTTC. This encodes CASSLEGLAGETF. The whole variable domain, remainder taken from reference TRBV5-4 and TRBJ1-2, is ETGVTQSPTHLIKTRGQQVTLRCSSQSGHNTVSWYQQALGQGPQFIFQYYREEENGRGNFPPRFSGLQFPNYSSELNVNALELDDSALYLCASSLEGLAGETFGSGTRLTVV.